This entry lists 8 T cell receptor beta chains sequenced from one sample in a study of T cells after yellow fever vaccination. TCRdb redid the calling of the 5' RACE reads with MiXCR, one entry per CDR3 protein. The sample includes roughly 120,000 distinct CDR3 sequences, 5.5% to 8% of them seen just once. The sequenced sample was CD4+ T cells sorted from PBMCs, obtained more than 40 days after the first yellow fever vaccination. These receptors all come from a man aged 18 to 30 who received the YFV17D yellow fever vaccine.

The rearrangement links TRBV12-3 or TRBV12-4 to TRBJ1-1; 7 bases align to TRBD1. The CDR3 spans 15 residues. Trimming cost V 6 bases and J 0 bases; bases outside gene matches: 7. The CDR3 loop is CASSRQGPLNTEAFF. The DNA for the CDR3 is TGTGCCAGCAGCCGACAGGGTCCGCTGAACACTGAAGCTTTCTTT.

The chain has TRBV5-4 and TRBJ2-2; either TRBD1 or TRBD2 may fit D (6 bases each). The CDR3 runs 15 residues. Per the germline V gene, CDR1 is SGHNT and CDR2 is YYREEE (reference sequence). Trimming took 9 bases from V and 5 from J, leaving 20 bases between them. In DNA form, the CDR3 reads TGTGCCACCCGCACTCTGCAGGGGAGGACCGGGGAGCTGTTTTTT. It specifies CATRTLQGRTGELFF.

This clonotype has at least ten counts. The chain recombines TRBV6-2 or TRBV6-3 with TRBJ2-7; tentatively, D is TRBD2 (6 bases). The germline V gene encodes CDR1 MNHEY and CDR2 SVGEGT. The V end lost 6 bases, the J end lost 2 bases, and 14 bases lay between the germline ends. CDR3 length: 14 residues. The CDR3 loop is CASRPAGSTYEQYF. Written as DNA, the CDR3 is TGTGCCAGCAGACCGGCGGGGTCCACCTACGAGCAGTACTTC.

This clonotype has ten or more counts. The V and J genes are TRBV7-9 and TRBJ1-2, with 7 nucleotides matching TRBD1. V lost 5 bases, J lost 2 bases, and 2 bases stayed unmatched. The germline V gene has CDR1 SEHNR and CDR2 FQNEAQ (reference sequence). The length of the CDR3 is 13 residues. Here the CDR3 DNA reads TGTGCCAGCAGCCAACAGGGGAACTATGGCTACACCTTC. It encodes CASSQQGNYGYTF.

This clonotype was seen repeatedly, ten times or more. V and J are TRBV25-1 and TRBJ2-3; 7 bases line up with TRBD2. J was trimmed by 5 bases and V by 6 bases; bases with no gene match: 5. The CDR3 is made up of 13 amino acids. Germline V gene data show CDR1 as MGHDK and CDR2 as SYGVNS. CDR3 DNA sequence: TGTGCCAGCAGCAAAGTAGCGGGAGATACGCAGTATTTT. Residues: CASSKVAGDTQYF.

This clonotype came up many times. The chain joins TRBV10-3 to TRBJ1-1; 12 nucleotides match TRBD1. Germline loops: CDR1 ENHRY, CDR2 SYGVKD. The CDR3 is 15 amino acids. The junction had 8 bases not matched to a gene; V was cut back by 4 bases and J by 8 bases. CDR3 region: CAISGPGQGAGEAFF. As DNA, the CDR3 is TGTGCCATCAGTGGACCGGGACAGGGGGCCGGGGAAGCTTTCTTT.

To note about this clonotype: This may arise from a read error, as a much more abundant clone is one base away. J is TRBJ2-3 and V is TRBV20-1, with D perhaps TRBD2 (5 bases). Germline CDR1 and CDR2: DFQATT and SNEGSKA (reference sequence). The CDR3 contains 14 residues. Trimming stripped 5 bases from V and 2 bases from J, with 14 bases between. The CDR3 reads CSAYSACYTDTQYF. Here the CDR3 DNA reads TGCAGTGCTTATAGCGCGTGTTACACAGATACGCAGTATTTT.

This clonotype turned up a few times. The chain couples TRBV7-2 to TRBJ2-5, with 10 bases lining up with TRBD1. This CDR3 has 17 amino acids. Germline CDR1 reads SGHTA; CDR2 reads FQGNSA. The junction had 11 bases not matched to a gene; V was cut back by 5 bases and J by 2 bases. This CDR3 is CASSITTGGAGQETQYF. In DNA, the CDR3 is TGTGCCAGCAGCATAACGACAGGGGGCGCGGGTCAAGAGACCCAGTACTTC.